This TCR beta chain came from a study of blood T cell repertoires in COVID-19 (dated by TCRdb to the early 2020s). In terms of the full investigation: Collaborator samples came from the United States, Italy and Spain and covered acute and convalescent phases of COVID-19. The prospective study material was composed of cDNA or gDNA derived from T cells, B-cell-depleted T cells, or PBMCs. Deeply sampled blood TCRbeta repertoires from subjects exposed to, actively infected with, or recovered from COVID-19 were included in the dataset. The repertoires were released in a freely available public database intended as a resource for research on the immune response to SARS-CoV-2. Samples came from the ongoing ImmuneRACE study (first 160 participants) plus 1,254 subjects from 6 global collaborators. A de-identified subject ID, COVID-19 status, age in years and sex were almost always included in the sample metadata. Where HLA class I and class II types were available, the types were taken from metadata supplied by the sample provider, not from assay-based typing.

The CDR3 has 16 amino acids, counting the end cysteine and phenylalanine. Solely the CDR3 DNA is kept, with 48 bases framed from the first base. CDR1 is given as MNHNY and CDR2 as SVGAGI, both from the germline V gene (reference sequence). V sheds 0 bases and J sheds 5 bases, leaving 17 bases between their ends. Participants in the prospective study were enrolled through a virtual design, were aged 18 to 89 years, and lived in roughly 25 United States geographic areas. To assign participants to cohorts, the prospective study relied on clinical history that participants themselves reported in a screening survey and a study questionnaire. Recovered participants in ImmuneRACE Cohort 3 were defined by two consecutive negative NP/OP PCR tests, clearance by a healthcare professional, or resolution of symptoms. In the prospective study, mobile phlebotomists collected whole blood, serum and a nasopharyngeal or oropharyngeal swab from each participant. Over a roughly two-month period, participants in the prospective study had the option of providing additional blood draws and questionnaires. Before DNA extraction, blood samples from the prospective study were shipped at room temperature or frozen.

Notes on this clone: What this receptor recognizes is not known. Base quality data are lacking; no much larger clone is found one base away.

Beyond this particular receptor, the publication reports: The amount of clinical and demographic metadata varied by source and participant and was provided uncurated.

The immunoSEQ Assay, a bias-controlled multiplex PCR, was used to amplify TCRbeta CDR3 regions from genomic DNA. The study's own analysis went as follows. The number of nucleated cells in each sample was estimated by amplification of reference gene primers within the assay. Sequence reads were collapsed and filtered to measure the absolute abundance of every unique TCRbeta CDR3 rearrangement. For each sample, productive Simpson clonality was calculated as the square root of Simpson's diversity index over productive rearrangements. As stored in TCRdb, this immuneACCESS dataset retains in-frame rearrangements with V and J assigned. A fraction of the clones does not appear; measured against another copy, unresolved V genes explain less than half of the discrepancy, and the remainder lacks a known reason. V and J calls and clone size are copied from that table; D and trimming were computed from the DNA. This sample holds about 320,000 clones; 85% to 90% were observed only once. The top ten clones comprise about 9.4% of the sample.

The chain couples TRBV6-6 to TRBJ2-7; the D segment cannot be called with confidence. The receptor's source is a woman in her late teens or twenties who had recovered from COVID-19. Specimen: PBMCs or T cells enriched from blood (not recorded which). The DNA sequence is given as TGTGCCAGCAGTTACTCGAAAGTAAGCATTTCTGACGAGCAGTACTTC. This gives the protein CASSYSKVSISDEQYF.